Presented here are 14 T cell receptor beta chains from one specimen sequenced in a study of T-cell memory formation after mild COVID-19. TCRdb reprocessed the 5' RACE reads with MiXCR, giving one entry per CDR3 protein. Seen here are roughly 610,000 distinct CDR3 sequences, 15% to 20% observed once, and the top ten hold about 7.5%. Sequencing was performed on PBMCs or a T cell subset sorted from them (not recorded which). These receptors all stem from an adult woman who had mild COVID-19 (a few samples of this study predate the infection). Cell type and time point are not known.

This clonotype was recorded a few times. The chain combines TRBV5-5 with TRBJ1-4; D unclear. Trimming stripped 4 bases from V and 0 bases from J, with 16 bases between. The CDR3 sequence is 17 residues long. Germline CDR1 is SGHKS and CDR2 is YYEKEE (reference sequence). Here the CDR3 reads CASSPTLSRATNEKLFF. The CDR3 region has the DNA TGTGCCAGCAGCCCGACTCTTTCACGAGCAACTAATGAAAAACTGTTTTTT.

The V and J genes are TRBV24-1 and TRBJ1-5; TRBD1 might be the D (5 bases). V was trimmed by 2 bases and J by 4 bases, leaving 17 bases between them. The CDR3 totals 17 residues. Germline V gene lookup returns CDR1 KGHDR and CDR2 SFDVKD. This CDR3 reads CATSDYFRDDGNQPQHF. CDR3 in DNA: TGTGCCACCAGTGATTACTTCAGGGACGATGGTAATCAGCCCCAGCATTTT.

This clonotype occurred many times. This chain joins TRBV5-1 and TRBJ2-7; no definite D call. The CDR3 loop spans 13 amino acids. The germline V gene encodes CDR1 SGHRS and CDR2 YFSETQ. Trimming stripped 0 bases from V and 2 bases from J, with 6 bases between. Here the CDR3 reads CASSLGPAYEQYF. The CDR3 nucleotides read TGCGCCAGCAGCTTGGGGCCAGCCTACGAGCAGTACTTC.

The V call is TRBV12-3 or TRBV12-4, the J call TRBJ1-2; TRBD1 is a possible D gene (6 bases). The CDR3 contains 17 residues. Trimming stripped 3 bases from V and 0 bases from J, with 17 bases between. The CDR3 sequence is CASSFRPRQATNYGYTF. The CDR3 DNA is TGTGCCAGCAGTTTTCGGCCCCGACAGGCAACTAACTATGGCTACACCTTC.

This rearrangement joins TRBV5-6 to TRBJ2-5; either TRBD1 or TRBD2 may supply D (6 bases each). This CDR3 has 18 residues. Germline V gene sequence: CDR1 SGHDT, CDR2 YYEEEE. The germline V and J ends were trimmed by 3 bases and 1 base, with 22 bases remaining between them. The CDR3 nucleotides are TGTGCCAGCAGCTCGAGGGGGGAACCCCGCATCCTCCAAGAGACCCAGTACTTC. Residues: CASSSRGEPRILQETQYF. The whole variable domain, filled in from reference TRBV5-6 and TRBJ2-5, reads DAGVTQSPTHLIKTRGQQVTLRCSPKSGHDTVSWYQQALGQGPQFIFQYYEEEERQRGNFPDRFSGHQFPNYSSELNVNALLLGDSALYLCASSSRGEPRILQETQYFGPGTRLLVL.

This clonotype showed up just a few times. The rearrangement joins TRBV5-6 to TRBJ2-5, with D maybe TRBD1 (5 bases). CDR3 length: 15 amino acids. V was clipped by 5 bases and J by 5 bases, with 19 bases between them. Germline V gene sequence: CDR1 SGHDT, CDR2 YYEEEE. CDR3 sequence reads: CASSLIYKGWETQYF. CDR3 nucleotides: TGTGCCAGCAGTCTGATTTACAAGGGGTGGGAGACCCAGTACTTC.

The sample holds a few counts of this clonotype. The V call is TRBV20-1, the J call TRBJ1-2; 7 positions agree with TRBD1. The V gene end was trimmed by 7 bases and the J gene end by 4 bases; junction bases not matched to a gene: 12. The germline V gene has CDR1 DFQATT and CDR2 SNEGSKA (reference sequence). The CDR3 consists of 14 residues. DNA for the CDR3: TGCAGTGGGCTCGAGGGGGCGCGGACCTATGGCTACACCTTC. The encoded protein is CSGLEGARTYGYTF.

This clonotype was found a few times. Here the CDR3 reads CASMTVNKNIQYF. CDR3 in DNA: TGTGCCAGCATGACAGTAAACAAAAACATTCAGTACTTC. The V gene is TRBV6-2 or TRBV6-3, the J gene TRBJ2-4, with a tentative D call TRBD1 (5 bases). Germline-derived CDR1 and CDR2 are MNHEY and SVGEGT. This CDR3 has 13 amino acids. The V and J ends lost 7 bases and 3 bases respectively, with 10 bases between them.

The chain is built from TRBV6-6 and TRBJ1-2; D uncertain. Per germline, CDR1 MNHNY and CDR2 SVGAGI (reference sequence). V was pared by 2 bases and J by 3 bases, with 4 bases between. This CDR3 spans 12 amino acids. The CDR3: CASSYRDYGYTF. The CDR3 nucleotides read TGTGCCAGCAGTTACAGGGACTATGGCTACACCTTC.

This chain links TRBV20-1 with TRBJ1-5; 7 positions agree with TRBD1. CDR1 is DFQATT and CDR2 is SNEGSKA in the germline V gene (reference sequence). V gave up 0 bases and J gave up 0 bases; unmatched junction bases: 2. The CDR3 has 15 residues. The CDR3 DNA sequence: TGCAGTGCTAGAGAGACAGGGTTTAGCAATCAGCCCCAGCATTTT. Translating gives CSARETGFSNQPQHF.

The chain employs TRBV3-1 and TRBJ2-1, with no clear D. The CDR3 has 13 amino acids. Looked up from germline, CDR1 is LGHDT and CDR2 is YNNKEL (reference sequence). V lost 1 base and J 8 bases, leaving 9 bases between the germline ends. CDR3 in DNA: TGTGCCAGCAGCCAAGTTTGGACCCATGAGCAGTTCTTC. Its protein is CASSQVWTHEQFF.

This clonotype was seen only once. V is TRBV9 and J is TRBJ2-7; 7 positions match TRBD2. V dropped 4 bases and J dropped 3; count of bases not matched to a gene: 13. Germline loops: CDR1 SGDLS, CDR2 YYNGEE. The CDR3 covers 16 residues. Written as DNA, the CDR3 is TGTGCCAGCAGCCCAGCCCCTGCGGGAGCAGTCTACGAGCAGTACTTC. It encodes CASSPAPAGAVYEQYF.

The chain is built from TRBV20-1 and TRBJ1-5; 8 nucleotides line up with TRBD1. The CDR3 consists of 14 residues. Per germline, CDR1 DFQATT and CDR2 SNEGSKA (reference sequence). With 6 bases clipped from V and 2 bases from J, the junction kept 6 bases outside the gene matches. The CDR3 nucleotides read TGCAGTGCCCCCGGACAGGGTGGCAATCAGCCCCAGCATTTT. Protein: CSAPGQGGNQPQHF.

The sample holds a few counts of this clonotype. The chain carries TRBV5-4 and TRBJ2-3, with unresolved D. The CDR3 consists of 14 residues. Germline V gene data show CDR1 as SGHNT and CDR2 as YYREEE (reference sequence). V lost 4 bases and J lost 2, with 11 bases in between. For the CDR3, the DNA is TGTGCCAGCAGCCCCGGTGACCCCACAGATACGCAGTATTTT. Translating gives CASSPGDPTDTQYF.